This T cell receptor (beta chain) was identified in a study of cytomegalovirus exposure and HLA in healthy donors. General study results and limits: Reportedly, cytomegalovirus status was diagnosed with high sensitivity and specificity. When the data were analyzed later, several of the most significant clusters appeared to be linked to common viral pathogens. Most TCR beta V segments were productive about 90% or about 30% of the time in an earlier analysis.

PCR primers comprised 60 Vbeta and 13 Jbeta primers. The repertoire was sequenced with immunoSEQ multiplex PCR; TCRdb's copy has only in-frame clones and lacks some. The sample carries 100,000 to 140,000 clones, roughly 80% recorded once. V lost 6 bases to trimming and J lost 2 bases, with 11 bases between them. The CDR3 length is 14 residues. Germline CDR1 MDHEN, CDR2 SYDVKM. A remark on this clone: The target antigen is unknown.

The sequence came from a young man in good health and CMV-seronegative. The J gene is TRBJ1-5, the V gene TRBV28, with D unresolved. The specimen was PBMCs. The CDR3, as DNA: TGTGCCAGCAGGTCGAACAGAGGCAATCAGCCCCAGCATTTT. As protein: CASRSNRGNQPQHF.